The 2 T cell receptor beta chains presented below share a single source sample, sequenced in a study of blood T cell repertoires in COVID-19. Produced via immunoSEQ multiplex PCR; TCRdb's table is partial and in-frame only. The repertoire includes 150,000 to 200,000 clones, around nine tenths of them detected once, and 0.58% sits in the top ten. The sequenced sample was peripheral blood. The receptors come from a man aged 60-69 years with COVID-19, enrolled during active disease.

The rearrangement links TRBV11-2 to TRBJ1-2; D gene uncertain. V shed 4 bases and J shed 5 bases, with 14 bases lying between them. CDR3 length: 14 amino acids. The germline V gene encodes CDR1 SGHAT and CDR2 FQNNGV. CDR3 loop: CASSSLRFGYGYTF. CDR3 coding DNA: TGTGCCAGCAGCTCCCTTCGTTTCGGGTATGGCTACACCTTC.

The rearrangement links TRBV5-1 to TRBJ1-2; 8 bases line up with TRBD1. Trimming took 4 bases from V and 10 from J; bases not matched to a gene: 9. The germline gives CDR1 SGHRS, CDR2 YFSETQ. The CDR3 spans 13 residues. CDR3 bases: TGCGCCAGCAGCCCAGGACAGGGCGTGGACTACACCTTC. It is translated as CASSPGQGVDYTF.